This is a list of T cell receptor beta chains from one sample in a study of siplizumab effects on memory and regulatory T cells. Produced via immunoSEQ multiplex PCR; TCRdb's table is partial and in-frame only. The sample consists of 90,000 to 130,000 clones, roughly 92% of them appearing once. Sequencing was done on a sample of CD4+ T cells sorted from blood. These receptors were collected from a human donor in good health. Both conserved end residues are part of each CDR3.

CDR3 protein: CASSQTGSNQPQHF
V gene: TRBV28
J gene: TRBJ1-5

CDR3 protein: CASSSLGGGNPYEQYF
V gene: TRBV6-5
J gene: TRBJ2-7

CDR3 protein: CAIRGDRDPYEQYF
V gene: TRBV10-3
J gene: TRBJ2-7

CDR3 protein: CASSQGLAGTYEQYF
V gene: TRBV4-1
J gene: TRBJ2-7

CDR3 protein: CASRAGGSNQPQHF
V gene: TRBV10-2
J gene: TRBJ1-5

CDR3 protein: CASSILAGNQPQHF
V gene: TRBV19
J gene: TRBJ1-5

CDR3 protein: CASSFIPTRSTDTQYF
V gene: TRBV11-2
J gene: TRBJ2-3

CDR3 protein: CASSTGKSNQPQHF
V gene: TRBV6-6
J gene: TRBJ1-5

CDR3 protein: CAVSELGWGKETQYF
V gene: TRBV10-3
J gene: TRBJ2-5

CDR3 protein: CASSRATGATGELFF
V gene: TRBV5-1
J gene: TRBJ2-2

CDR3 protein: CASSQGVSGANVLTF
V gene: TRBV4-2
J gene: TRBJ2-6

CDR3 protein: CASSLSGGRPSTDTQYF
V gene: TRBV5-4
J gene: TRBJ2-3

CDR3 protein: CASSADGSSGNTIYF
V gene: TRBV6-4
J gene: TRBJ1-3

CDR3 protein: CASSYKGPTNEKLFF
V gene: TRBV6-6
J gene: TRBJ1-4

CDR3 protein: CAVGELFF
V gene: TRBV2
J gene: TRBJ2-2

CDR3 protein: CASSYSRNGAYEQYF
V gene: TRBV6-5
J gene: TRBJ2-7

CDR3 protein: CASSLGTAPDTQYF
V gene: TRBV7-6
J gene: TRBJ2-3

CDR3 protein: CASSQAGAAGYTF
V gene: TRBV14
J gene: TRBJ1-2

CDR3 protein: CASSTLSGQANTGELFF
V gene: TRBV5-1
J gene: TRBJ2-2

CDR3 protein: CASSHRGLPDQPQHF
V gene: TRBV4-1
J gene: TRBJ1-5

CDR3 protein: CASSHLFAFISTDTQYF
V gene: TRBV11-2
J gene: TRBJ2-3

CDR3 protein: CASSLRLAASYEQYF
V gene: TRBV7-6
J gene: TRBJ2-7

CDR3 protein: CASSRVGGGRQETQYF
V gene: TRBV5-6
J gene: TRBJ2-5

CDR3 protein: CASSPTSSGAYNEQFF
V gene: TRBV5-1
J gene: TRBJ2-1

CDR3 protein: CASSPNRDRNEQFF
V gene: TRBV18
J gene: TRBJ2-1

CDR3 protein: CASSPRTDYSYEQYF
V gene: TRBV18
J gene: TRBJ2-7

CDR3 protein: CASRTGVDSPLHF
V gene: TRBV7-3
J gene: TRBJ1-6

CDR3 protein: CASSTGPYEQYF
V gene: TRBV18
J gene: TRBJ2-7

CDR3 protein: CASLIAGADEQFF
V gene: TRBV18
J gene: TRBJ2-1

CDR3 protein: CASSGSDRHTEAFF
V gene: TRBV9
J gene: TRBJ1-1

CDR3 protein: CSVDRRGGGNEAFF
V gene: TRBV29-1
J gene: TRBJ1-1

CDR3 protein: CASSGLDSTEAFF
V gene: TRBV5-1
J gene: TRBJ1-1

CDR3 protein: CASRQVPGENTEAFF
V gene: TRBV19
J gene: TRBJ1-1

CDR3 protein: CASSMGQGADNTGELFF
V gene: TRBV5-1
J gene: TRBJ2-2

CDR3 protein: CASSLSGVDFYTGELFF
V gene: TRBV5-1
J gene: TRBJ2-2

CDR3 protein: CATTLLERGPAAQYF
V gene: TRBV6-6
J gene: TRBJ2-3

CDR3 protein: CAISESTLGRTWDGYTF
V gene: TRBV10-3
J gene: TRBJ1-2

CDR3 protein: CASSSRTADTQYF
V gene: TRBV5-5
J gene: TRBJ2-3

CDR3 protein: CASSTPLGRGVFNQPQHF
V gene: TRBV19
J gene: TRBJ1-5

CDR3 protein: CASFPSGESNQPQHF
V gene: TRBV18
J gene: TRBJ1-5

CDR3 protein: CASSPTVIGELFF
V gene: TRBV5-6
J gene: TRBJ2-2

CDR3 protein: CASSRSSANEQFF
V gene: TRBV18
J gene: TRBJ2-1

CDR3 protein: CASRARRTNEQYF
V gene: TRBV6-1
J gene: NA

CDR3 protein: CASSLEGANTGELFF
V gene: TRBV5-1
J gene: TRBJ2-2

CDR3 protein: CASSAGTYNYEQYF
V gene: TRBV19
J gene: TRBJ2-7

CDR3 protein: CASSLVASGSYSYEQYF
V gene: TRBV11-2
J gene: TRBJ2-7

CDR3 protein: CASSPETGGEQPQHF
V gene: TRBV18
J gene: TRBJ1-5

CDR3 protein: CASSPGQGAWEQYF
V gene: TRBV6-5
J gene: TRBJ2-7